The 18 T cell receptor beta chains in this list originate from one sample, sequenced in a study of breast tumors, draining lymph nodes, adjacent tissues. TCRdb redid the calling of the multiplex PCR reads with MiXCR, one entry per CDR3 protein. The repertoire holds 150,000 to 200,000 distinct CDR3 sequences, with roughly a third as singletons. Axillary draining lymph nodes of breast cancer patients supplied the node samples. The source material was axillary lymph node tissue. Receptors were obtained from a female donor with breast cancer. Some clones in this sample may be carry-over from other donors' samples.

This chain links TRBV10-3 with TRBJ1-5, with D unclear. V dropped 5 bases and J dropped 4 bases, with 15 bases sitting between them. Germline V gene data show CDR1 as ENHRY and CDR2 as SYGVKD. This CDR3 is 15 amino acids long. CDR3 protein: CAISLSMGMNQPQHF. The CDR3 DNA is TGTGCCATCAGTTTATCGATGGGAATGAATCAGCCCCAGCATTTT.

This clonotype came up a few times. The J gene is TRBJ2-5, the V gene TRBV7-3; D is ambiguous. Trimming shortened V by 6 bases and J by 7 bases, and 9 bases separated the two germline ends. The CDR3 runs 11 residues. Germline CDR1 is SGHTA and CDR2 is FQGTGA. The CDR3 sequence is CASSEPGTQYF. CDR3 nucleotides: TGTGCCAGCAGTGAGCCCGGGACCCAGTACTTC.

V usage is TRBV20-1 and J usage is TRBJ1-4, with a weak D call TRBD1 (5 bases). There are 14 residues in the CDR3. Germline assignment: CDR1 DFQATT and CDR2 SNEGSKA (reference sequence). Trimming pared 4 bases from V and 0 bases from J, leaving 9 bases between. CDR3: CSATAGATNEKLFF. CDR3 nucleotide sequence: TGCAGTGCTACTGCGGGGGCAACTAATGAAAAACTGTTTTTT.

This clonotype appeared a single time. The CDR3 DNA reads TGTGCCAGCAGCTTAAGTTTATCACCGGGACTAGCGGGTACAGATGAGCAGTTCTTC. It specifies CASSLSLSPGLAGTDEQFF. The chain links TRBV7-3 to TRBJ2-1; TRBD2 matches 12 bases. CDR3 length: 19 amino acids. Trimming removed 1 base from V and 8 bases from J; junction bases left unmatched: 15. Per germline, CDR1 SGHTA and CDR2 FQGTGA.

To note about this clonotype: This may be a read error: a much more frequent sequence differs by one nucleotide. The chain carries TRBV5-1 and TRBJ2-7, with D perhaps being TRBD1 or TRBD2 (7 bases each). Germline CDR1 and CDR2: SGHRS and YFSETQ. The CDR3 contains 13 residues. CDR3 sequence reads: CASSFTGDYDQYF. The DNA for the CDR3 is TGCGCCAGCAGCTTTACAGGGGACTACGACCAGTACTTC.

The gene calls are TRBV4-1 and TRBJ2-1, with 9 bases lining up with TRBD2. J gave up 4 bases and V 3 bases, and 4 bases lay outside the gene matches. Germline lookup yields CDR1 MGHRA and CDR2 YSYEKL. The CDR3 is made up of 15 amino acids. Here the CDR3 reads CASSQAGGGYNEQFF. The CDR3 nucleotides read TGCGCCAGCAGCCAGGCGGGAGGGGGGTACAATGAGCAGTTCTTC.

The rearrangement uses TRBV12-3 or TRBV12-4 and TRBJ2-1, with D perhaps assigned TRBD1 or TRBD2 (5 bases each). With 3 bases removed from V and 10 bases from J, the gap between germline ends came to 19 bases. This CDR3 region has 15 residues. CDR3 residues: CASSFPPSREREQFF. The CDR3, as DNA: TGTGCCAGCAGTTTCCCCCCTTCCAGGGAGAGGGAGCAGTTCTTC.

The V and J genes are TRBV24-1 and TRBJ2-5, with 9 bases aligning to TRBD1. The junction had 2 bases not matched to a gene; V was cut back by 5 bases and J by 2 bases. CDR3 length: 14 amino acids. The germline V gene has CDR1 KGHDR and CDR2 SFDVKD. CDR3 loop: CATSGGQGQETQYF. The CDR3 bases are TGTGCCACCAGTGGGGGACAGGGACAAGAGACCCAGTACTTC.

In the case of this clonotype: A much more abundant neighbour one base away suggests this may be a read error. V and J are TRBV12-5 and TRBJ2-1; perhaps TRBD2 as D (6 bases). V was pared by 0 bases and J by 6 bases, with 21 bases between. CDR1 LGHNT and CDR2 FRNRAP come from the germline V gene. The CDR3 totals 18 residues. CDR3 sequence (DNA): TGTGCTAGTGGTTTGGTACTGACTGGCGGGAACCCTCCCAATGAGCAGTTCTTC. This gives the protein CASGLVLTGGNPPNEQFF. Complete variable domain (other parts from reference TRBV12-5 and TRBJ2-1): DARVTQTPRHKVTEMGQEVTMRCQPILGHNTVFWYRQTMMQGLELLAYFRNRAPLDDSGMPKDRFSAEMPDATLATLKIQPSEPRDSAVYFCASGLVLTGGNPPNEQFFGPGTRLTVL.

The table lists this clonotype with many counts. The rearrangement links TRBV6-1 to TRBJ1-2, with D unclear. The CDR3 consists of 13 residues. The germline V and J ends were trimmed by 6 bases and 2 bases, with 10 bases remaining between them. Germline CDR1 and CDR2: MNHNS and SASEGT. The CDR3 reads CASRGRANYGYTF. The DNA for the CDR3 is TGTGCCAGCAGAGGGCGAGCGAACTATGGCTACACCTTC.

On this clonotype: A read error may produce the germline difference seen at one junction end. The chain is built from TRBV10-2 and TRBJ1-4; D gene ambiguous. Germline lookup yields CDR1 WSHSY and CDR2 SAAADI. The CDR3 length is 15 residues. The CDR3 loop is CASSESRGPLERLYF. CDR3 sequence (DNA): TGCGCCAGCAGTGAGTCGAGAGGGCCCCTGGAAAGACTGTATTTT.

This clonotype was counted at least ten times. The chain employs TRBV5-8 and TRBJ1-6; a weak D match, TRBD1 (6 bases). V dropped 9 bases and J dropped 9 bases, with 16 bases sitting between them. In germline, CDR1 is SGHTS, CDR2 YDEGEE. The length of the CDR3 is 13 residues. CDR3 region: CATNRAWTSPLHF. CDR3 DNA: TGTGCCACCAACAGGGCCTGGACTTCACCCCTCCACTTT.

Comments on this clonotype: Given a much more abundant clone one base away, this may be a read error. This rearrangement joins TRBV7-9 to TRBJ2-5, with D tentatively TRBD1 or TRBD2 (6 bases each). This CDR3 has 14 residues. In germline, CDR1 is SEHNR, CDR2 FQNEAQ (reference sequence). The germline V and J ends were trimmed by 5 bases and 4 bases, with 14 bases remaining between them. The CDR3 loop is CASSRGGGGETQYF. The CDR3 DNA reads TGTGCCAGCAGCAGAGGGGGAGGTGGAGAGACCCAGTACTTC.

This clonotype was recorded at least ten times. The CDR3 bases are TGTGCCAGCAGCTTAGGATTATGGGGGAGTAGTACCTACGAGCAGTACTTC. Protein sequence: CASSLGLWGSSTYEQYF. The chain carries TRBV13 and TRBJ2-7, with D possibly being TRBD1 or TRBD2 (5 bases each). Trimming stripped 0 bases from V and 2 bases from J, with 17 bases between. Germline values: CDR1 PRHDT, CDR2 FYEKMQ (reference sequence). The CDR3 totals 17 residues.

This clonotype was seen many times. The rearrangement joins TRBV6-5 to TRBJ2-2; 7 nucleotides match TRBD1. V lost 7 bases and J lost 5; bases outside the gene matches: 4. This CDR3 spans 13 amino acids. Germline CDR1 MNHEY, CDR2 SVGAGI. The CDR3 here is CASTYRGTGELFF. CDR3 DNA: TGTGCCAGCACCTACAGGGGTACCGGGGAGCTGTTTTTT.

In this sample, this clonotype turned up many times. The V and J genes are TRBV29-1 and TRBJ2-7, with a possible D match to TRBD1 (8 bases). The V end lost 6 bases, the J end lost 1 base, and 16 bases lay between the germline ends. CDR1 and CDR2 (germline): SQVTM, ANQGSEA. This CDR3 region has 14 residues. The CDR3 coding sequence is TGCAGCGTCGGTGACAGGGGAGGGTCCTACGAGCAGTACTTC. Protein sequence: CSVGDRGGSYEQYF.

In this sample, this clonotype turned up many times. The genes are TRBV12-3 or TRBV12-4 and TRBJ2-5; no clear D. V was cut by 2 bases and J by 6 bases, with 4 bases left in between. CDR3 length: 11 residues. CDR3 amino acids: CASSLRQTQYF. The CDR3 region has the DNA TGTGCCAGCAGTTTACGACAGACCCAGTACTTC.

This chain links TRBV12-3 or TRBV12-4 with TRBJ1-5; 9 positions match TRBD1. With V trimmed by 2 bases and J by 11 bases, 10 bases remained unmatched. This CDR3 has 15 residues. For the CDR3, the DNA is TGTGCCAGCAGTTTAAGACGGGGACAGGGAGAGACCCAGCATTTT. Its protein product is CASSLRRGQGETQHF.